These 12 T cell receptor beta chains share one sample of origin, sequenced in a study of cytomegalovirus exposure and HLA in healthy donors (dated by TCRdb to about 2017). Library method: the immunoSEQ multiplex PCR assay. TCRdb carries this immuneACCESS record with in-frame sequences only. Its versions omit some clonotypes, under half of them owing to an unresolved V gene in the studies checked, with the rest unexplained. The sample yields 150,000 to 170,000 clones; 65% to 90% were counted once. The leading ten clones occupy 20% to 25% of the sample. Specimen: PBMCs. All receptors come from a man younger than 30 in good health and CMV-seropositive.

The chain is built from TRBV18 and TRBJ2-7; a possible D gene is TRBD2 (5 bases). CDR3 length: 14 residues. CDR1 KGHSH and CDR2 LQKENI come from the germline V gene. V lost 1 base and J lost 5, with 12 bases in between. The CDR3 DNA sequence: TGTGCCAGCTCACCACAGGCTAGCCACAACGAGCAGTACTTC. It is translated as CASSPQASHNEQYF.

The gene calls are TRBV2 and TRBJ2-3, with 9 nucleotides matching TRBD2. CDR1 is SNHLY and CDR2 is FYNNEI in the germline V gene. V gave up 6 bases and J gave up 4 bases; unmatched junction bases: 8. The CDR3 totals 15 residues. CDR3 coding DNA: TGTGCCAGCAGGTCGCTAGCGGGGCGCGCAGATACGCAGTATTTT. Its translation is CASRSLAGRADTQYF.

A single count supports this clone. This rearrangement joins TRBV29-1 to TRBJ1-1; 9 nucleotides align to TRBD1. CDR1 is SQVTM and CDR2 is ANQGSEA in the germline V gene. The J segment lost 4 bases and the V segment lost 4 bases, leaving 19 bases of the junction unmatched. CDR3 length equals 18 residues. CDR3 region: CSVASKNRGRRGFTEAFF. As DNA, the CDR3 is TGCAGCGTTGCTTCCAAGAACAGGGGGCGCAGAGGGTTCACTGAAGCTTTCTTT.

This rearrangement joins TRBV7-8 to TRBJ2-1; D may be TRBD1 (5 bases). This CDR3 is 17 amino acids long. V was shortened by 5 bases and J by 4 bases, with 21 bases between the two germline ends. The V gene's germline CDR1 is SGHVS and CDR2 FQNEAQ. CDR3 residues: CASSPERGRVGYNEQFF. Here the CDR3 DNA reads TGTGCCAGCAGCCCAGAAAGGGGTAGGGTAGGGTACAATGAGCAGTTCTTC. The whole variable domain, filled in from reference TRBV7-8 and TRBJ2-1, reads GAGVSQSPRYKVAKRGQDVALRCDPISGHVSLFWYQQALGQGPEFLTYFQNEAQLDKSGLPSDRFFAERPEGSVSTLKIQRTQQEDSAVYLCASSPERGRVGYNEQFFGPGTRLTVL.

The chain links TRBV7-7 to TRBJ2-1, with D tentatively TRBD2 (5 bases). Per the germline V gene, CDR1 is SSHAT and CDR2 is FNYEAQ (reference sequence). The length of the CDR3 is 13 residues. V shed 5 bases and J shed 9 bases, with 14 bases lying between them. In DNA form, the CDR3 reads TGTGCCAGCAGCACGGACTGGACCGGTGAGCAGTTCTTC. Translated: CASSTDWTGEQFF.

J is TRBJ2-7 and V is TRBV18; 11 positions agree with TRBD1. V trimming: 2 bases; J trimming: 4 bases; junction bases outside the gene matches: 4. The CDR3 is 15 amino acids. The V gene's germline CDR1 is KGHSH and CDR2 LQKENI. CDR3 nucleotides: TGTGCCAGCTCACCAGGACAGGGGGCGCGTTACGAGCAGTACTTC. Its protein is CASSPGQGARYEQYF.

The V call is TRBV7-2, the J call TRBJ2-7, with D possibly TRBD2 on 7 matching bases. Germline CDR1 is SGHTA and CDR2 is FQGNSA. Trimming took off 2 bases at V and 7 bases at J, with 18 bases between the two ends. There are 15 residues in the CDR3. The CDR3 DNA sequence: TGTGCCAGCAGCTTAAACGGGGCGGGGGCCCGGGAGCAGTACTTC. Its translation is CASSLNGAGAREQYF. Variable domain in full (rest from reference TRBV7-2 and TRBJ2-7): GAGVSQSPSNKVTEKGKDVELRCDPISGHTALYWYRQSLGQGLEFLIYFQGNSAPDKSGLPSDRFSAERTGGSVSTLTIQRTQQEDSAVYLCASSLNGAGAREQYFGPGTRLTVT.

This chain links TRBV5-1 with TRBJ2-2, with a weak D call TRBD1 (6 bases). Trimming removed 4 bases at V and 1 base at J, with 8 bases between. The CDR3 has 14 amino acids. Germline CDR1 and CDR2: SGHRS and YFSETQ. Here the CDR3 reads CASSVDRNTGELFF. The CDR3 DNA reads TGCGCCAGCAGCGTGGACAGGAACACCGGGGAGCTGTTTTTT.

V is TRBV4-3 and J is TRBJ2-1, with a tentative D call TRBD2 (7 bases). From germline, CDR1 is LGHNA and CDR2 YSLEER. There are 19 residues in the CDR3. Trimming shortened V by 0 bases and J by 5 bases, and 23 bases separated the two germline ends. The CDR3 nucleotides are TGCGCCAGCAGCCAAGAGGGTGGAGGCTGGGGGGGGGCGGACAATGAGCAGTTCTTC. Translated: CASSQEGGGWGGADNEQFF.

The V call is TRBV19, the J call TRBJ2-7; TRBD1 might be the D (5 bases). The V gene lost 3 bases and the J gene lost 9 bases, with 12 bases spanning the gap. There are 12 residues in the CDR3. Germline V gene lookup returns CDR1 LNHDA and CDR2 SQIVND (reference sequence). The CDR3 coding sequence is TGTGCCAGTAGTATGACAGTTGGTGCGCAGTACTTC. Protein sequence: CASSMTVGAQYF.

The CDR3 sequence is CASSLSAGGQGDTF. DNA of the CDR3: TGTGCCAGCAGCTTATCGGCCGGGGGACAGGGAGACACCTTC. The genes are TRBV7-2 and TRBJ1-2, with 9 bases aligning to TRBD1. There are 14 residues in the CDR3. CDR1 and CDR2 (germline): SGHTA, FQGNSA. V gave up 2 bases and J gave up 12 bases; unmatched junction bases: 10.

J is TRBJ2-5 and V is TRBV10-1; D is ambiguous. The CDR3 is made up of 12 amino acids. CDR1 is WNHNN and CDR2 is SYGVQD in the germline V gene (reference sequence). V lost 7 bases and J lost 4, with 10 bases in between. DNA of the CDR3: TGCGCCAGCAAGTACGCGGCAGAGACCCAGTACTTC. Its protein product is CASKYAAETQYF.